Shown below are 23 T cell receptor beta chains from a single sample sequenced in a study of T-cell reconstitution after alpha-beta-depleted transplantation in children. Unique molecular identifiers were used to barcode this TCRbeta library. TCRdb independently ran MiXCR on the PCR reads; one entry per CDR3 protein. The table has around 580,000 distinct CDR3 sequences, about a quarter seen once; the top ten hold under 45%. Specimen: PBMCs, collected before TCRalphabeta/CD19-depleted stem cell transplant. The receptors originated from a boy less than two years old with Wiskott-Aldrich syndrome, due to receive a stem cell transplant.

This chain connects TRBV12-3 or TRBV12-4 to TRBJ2-3; D is perhaps TRBD2 (6 bases). V dropped 4 bases and J dropped 8 bases, with 10 bases sitting between them. The length of the CDR3 is 12 residues. This CDR3 is CASSSRRGTQYF. The CDR3 DNA reads TGTGCCAGCAGTTCCCGGAGGGGTACGCAGTATTTT.

DNA of the CDR3: TGTGCCACCAGCAGAGATCTTGGGCGTTATGGCTACACCTTC. Protein product: CATSRDLGRYGYTF. The chain combines TRBV15 with TRBJ1-2; D gene uncertain. CDR1 is LNHNV, CDR2 YYDKDF, per germline (reference sequence). The V end lost 0 bases, the J end lost 5 bases, and 10 bases lay between the germline ends. This CDR3 has 14 amino acids.

Here the CDR3 DNA reads TGCAGTGCTAGAGCCTCACTCGGACTGACTAATTCACCCCTCCACTTT. This encodes CSARASLGLTNSPLHF. The rearrangement joins TRBV20-1 to TRBJ1-6; D is undetermined. The V end was cut by 1 base, the J end by 6 bases, with 16 bases between. There are 16 residues in the CDR3. Germline loops: CDR1 DFQATT, CDR2 SNEGSKA (reference sequence).

The J gene is TRBJ2-7, the V gene TRBV27; D gene ambiguous. The V gene's germline CDR1 is MNHEY and CDR2 SMNVEV (reference sequence). The CDR3 spans 14 residues. Trimming shortened V by 0 bases and J by 2 bases, and 8 bases separated the two germline ends. The chain's CDR3 is CASSLSYPTYEQYF. Here the CDR3 DNA reads TGTGCCAGCAGTTTATCGTACCCTACCTACGAGCAGTACTTC.

The chain is built from TRBV20-1 and TRBJ2-1, with D possibly being TRBD2 (6 bases). Germline loops: CDR1 DFQATT, CDR2 SNEGSKA (reference sequence). Between the trimmed V and J ends, which lost 6 bases and 0 bases, there was a span of 18 bases. The CDR3 is made up of 16 amino acids. CDR3 bases: TGCAGTGCGTGGAGGCTAGCGTTAAGCTCCTACAATGAGCAGTTCTTC. Translated: CSAWRLALSSYNEQFF.

The chain links TRBV21-1 to TRBJ2-2; TRBD1, the table's D call, lacks a check against the DNA. TRBV21-1 is described as a pseudogene. The CDR3 contains 16 residues. The CDR3 sequence is CASKRRKGSGTGELFF. The CDR3 region has the DNA TGTGCCAGCAAGAGGAGAAAAGGGTCGGGAACCGGGGAGCTGTTTTTT.

The rearrangement uses TRBV10-3 and TRBJ1-5; D might be TRBD1 (5 bases). This CDR3 comprises 14 residues. V lost 4 bases and J lost 4, with 11 bases in between. Germline V gene lookup returns CDR1 ENHRY and CDR2 SYGVKD. The CDR3, as DNA: TGTGCCATCAGTGGGCAGGGCGCAAATCAGCCCCAGCATTTT. Its protein is CAISGQGANQPQHF.

The V gene is TRBV6-5, the J gene TRBJ2-7, with D possibly matching TRBD2 (6 bases). This CDR3 is built from 15 residues. V lost 0 bases and J lost 6, with 15 bases in between. In germline, CDR1 is MNHEY, CDR2 SVGAGI. The CDR3 coding sequence is TGTGCCAGCAGTTACTCCTTGACTAGAAGGGGCGAGCAGTACTTC. As protein: CASSYSLTRRGEQYF.

The rearrangement joins TRBV5-1 to TRBJ2-1; D assignment may be TRBD1 or TRBD2 (6 bases each). Germline V lookup: CDR1 SGHRS, CDR2 YFSETQ. The ends were cut back, 5 bases at V and 2 bases at J, with 14 bases in the middle. The CDR3 runs to 15 residues. CDR3 in amino acids: CASSDSGATYNEQFF. In DNA form, the CDR3 reads TGCGCCAGCAGTGATTCGGGGGCAACCTACAATGAGCAGTTCTTC.

The gene calls are TRBV10-3 and TRBJ2-1; possibly TRBD1 for D (5 bases). The germline V gene has CDR1 ENHRY and CDR2 SYGVKD. V was clipped by 5 bases and J by 0 bases, with 11 bases between them. This CDR3 is built from 15 residues. CDR3 in amino acids: CAISLSTASYNEQFF. The CDR3, as DNA: TGTGCCATCAGTCTATCGACAGCCTCCTACAATGAGCAGTTCTTC.

This rearrangement joins TRBV6-5 to TRBJ2-3; possibly TRBD2 for D (6 bases). CDR3 length equals 14 residues. V lost 2 bases and J 3 bases, leaving 9 bases between the germline ends. Looked up from germline, CDR1 is MNHEY and CDR2 is SVGAGI. Here the CDR3 reads CASSYGGTTDTQYF. The CDR3 coding sequence is TGTGCCAGCAGTTACGGGGGGACTACAGATACGCAGTATTTT.

The chain joins TRBV20-1 to TRBJ2-1; D is possibly TRBD2 (5 bases). CDR1 and CDR2 (germline): DFQATT, SNEGSKA (reference sequence). CDR3 length equals 19 residues. The ends were cut back, 3 bases at V and 3 bases at J, with 27 bases in the middle. CDR3 DNA: TGCAGTGCTAGTCCCTCGGACTTAGCGAAGGATACGGTCTACAATGAGCAGTTCTTC. Amino acids: CSASPSDLAKDTVYNEQFF.

The genes are TRBV18 and TRBJ1-1; 7 bases are a match to TRBD1. Germline values: CDR1 KGHSH, CDR2 LQKENI. This CDR3 is built from 13 residues. V lost 6 bases and J lost 3; bases outside the gene matches: 4. CDR3 in DNA: TGTGCCAGCTCGTCCCAGGGGGACACTGAAGCTTTCTTT. Translated: CASSSQGDTEAFF.

The chain carries TRBV7-2 and TRBJ2-7; D may be TRBD2 (6 bases). The germline V gene encodes CDR1 SGHTA and CDR2 FQGNSA. Trimming removed 0 bases from V and 2 bases from J, with 14 bases in between. The CDR3 totals 16 residues. The CDR3 here is CASSLAASVETYEQYF. In DNA form, the CDR3 reads TGTGCCAGCAGCTTAGCGGCTAGCGTAGAGACCTACGAGCAGTACTTC.

Concerning this clonotype: One end of the junction does not line up with germline, which may come from a read error. The rearrangement joins TRBV10-3 to TRBJ1-6, with D perhaps TRBD1 (5 bases). This CDR3 is 12 amino acids long. Germline loops: CDR1 ENHRY, CDR2 SYGVKD. CDR3 amino acids: CASGDGRLDILF. Here the CDR3 DNA reads TGTGCCAGTGGGGACGGGCGATTGGATATTCTCTTT.

V and J are TRBV20-1 and TRBJ1-2; TRBD1 agrees at 10 bases. There are 13 residues in the CDR3. Germline CDR1 DFQATT, CDR2 SNEGSKA (reference sequence). The trim removed 6 bases at V and 6 bases at J, leaving 7 bases unmatched. The CDR3 coding sequence is TGCAGTGCATCGACAGGGGGCAATAATGGCTACACCTTC. Translation gives CSASTGGNNGYTF.

This clonotype was counted only a few times. V gene TRBV20-1 combines with J gene TRBJ2-1; no clear D. V was clipped by 5 bases and J by 1 base, with 12 bases between them. The CDR3 spans 14 residues. Germline lookup yields CDR1 DFQATT and CDR2 SNEGSKA (reference sequence). DNA of the CDR3: TGCAGTGCTCGCGAGTACAATTCCTACAATGAGCAGTTCTTC. This codes for CSAREYNSYNEQFF.

The rearrangement links TRBV20-1 to TRBJ2-5, with D hard to call. The CDR3 runs to 14 residues. The germline gives CDR1 DFQATT, CDR2 SNEGSKA (reference sequence). The ends were cut back, 3 bases at V and 5 bases at J, with 16 bases in the middle. CDR3 residues: CSASPRVAVETQYF. For the CDR3, the DNA is TGCAGTGCTAGCCCCAGAGTAGCAGTGGAGACCCAGTACTTC.

A few counts support this clonotype. The chain links TRBV27 to TRBJ2-2, with 7 bases matching TRBD1. V was clipped by 4 bases and J by 6 bases; unmatched bases: 8. Per germline, CDR1 MNHEY and CDR2 SMNVEV (reference sequence). The CDR3 is 15 amino acids. This CDR3 reads CASSSTGRRPGELFF. In DNA form, the CDR3 reads TGTGCCAGCAGTTCGACAGGGCGTAGGCCCGGGGAGCTGTTTTTT.

The J gene is TRBJ2-7, the V gene TRBV29-1; unclear D gene. Germline V lookup: CDR1 SQVTM, CDR2 ANQGSEA. The CDR3 covers 12 residues. V lost 6 bases and J 6 bases, leaving 15 bases between the germline ends. The CDR3 DNA sequence: TGCAGCGTACCTATGGGCCCCAGCGAGCAGTACTTC. Its protein product is CSVPMGPSEQYF.

This sequence joins TRBV12-3 or TRBV12-4 and TRBJ2-3; TRBD1 aligns across 8 bases. The CDR3 extends over 14 amino acids. The ends lost 6 bases at V and 1 base at J; junction bases unmatched: 3. The CDR3 protein is CASRVGQGTDTQYF. DNA for the CDR3: TGTGCCAGCAGGGTGGGACAGGGCACAGATACGCAGTATTTT.

This clonotype was recorded a few times. The chain recombines TRBV5-6 with TRBJ2-3; D is unclear. This CDR3 has 12 residues. Trimming stripped 7 bases from V and 2 bases from J, with 8 bases between. Germline-derived CDR1 and CDR2 are SGHDT and YYEEEE. The CDR3 spells CASGAHTDTQYF. CDR3 in DNA: TGTGCCAGCGGAGCGCACACAGATACGCAGTATTTT. Complete variable domain (other parts from reference TRBV5-6 and TRBJ2-3): DAGVTQSPTHLIKTRGQQVTLRCSPKSGHDTVSWYQQALGQGPQFIFQYYEEEERQRGNFPDRFSGHQFPNYSSELNVNALLLGDSALYLCASGAHTDTQYFGPGTRLTVL.

V is TRBV29-1 and J is TRBJ1-2; D gene unclear. The CDR3 has 10 amino acids. In germline, CDR1 is SQVTM, CDR2 ANQGSEA. V was pared by 3 bases and J by 6 bases, with 5 bases between. The CDR3: CSVDTDGYTF. The CDR3 DNA reads as TGCAGCGTTGACACAGATGGCTACACCTTC.